Listed here is a single T cell receptor beta chain. Libraries were prepared by immunoSEQ multiplex PCR; TCRdb keeps only in-frame clonotypes and omits some of them. The sample has roughly 86,000 clones, approximately 85% seen once. Trimming left V 5 bases short and J 7 bases short, with 12 bases between. The CDR3 consists of 12 residues. Germline V gene data show CDR1 as MNHNS and CDR2 as SASEGT. This specimen comes from a study of identifying expanded T cells in peripheral blood. This chain uses TRBV6-1 with TRBJ2-7; tentatively, D is TRBD1 (6 bases). What was sequenced was blood. The receptor comes from a person aged 18 to 70 in good health. The CDR3 here is CASSFTGKEQYF. The CDR3 DNA follows: TGTGCCAGCAGTTTTACAGGGAAGGAGCAGTACTTC.